This T cell receptor (beta chain) was recovered during a study of neoadjuvant anti-PD-1 for oral cavity cancer. Some clones are missing from TCRdb's copy, which holds only in-frame ones; the method was immunoSEQ multiplex PCR. The table includes roughly 14,000 clones, around 74% detected once. The V and J ends lost 3 bases and 7 bases, in that order; junction bases with no gene match: 8. Germline V gene sequence: CDR1 SGHDT, CDR2 YYEEEE. The CDR3 runs 15 residues. Time point: after neoadjuvant nivolumab, at surgical resection. The V gene is TRBV5-6, the J gene TRBJ1-4; TRBD1 aligns across 8 bases. This specimen was PBMCs, taken after nivolumab (anti-PD-1) treatment. This TCR was sampled from a person between 40 and 79 years old with oral cavity squamous cell carcinoma. CDR3 loop: CASSSGMGTGEKLFF. The CDR3 DNA is TGTGCCAGCAGCTCCGGAATGGGGACAGGTGAAAAACTGTTTTTT.